This is a list of T cell receptor beta chains from one sample in a study of Graves' ophthalmopathy and Graves' hyperthyroidism. TCRdb processed the multiplex PCR reads anew with MiXCR; each CDR3 protein has one entry. The sample shows about 1.2 million distinct CDR3 sequences, around a third of them seen only once. Material for sequencing was peripheral blood or thyroid tissue (not recorded which). These receptors came from an adult man with Graves' hyperthyroidism. The CDR3 runs from the conserved cysteine through the conserved F or W. A D gene is named only where the DNA matches it firmly. Part of the rows lack a size; the others show once, few, many or a class for expanded clones.

J gene	D gene	V gene	clone size	CDR3 DNA	CDR3 protein
TRBJ1-2	TRBD1	TRBV19	NA	TGTGCCAGTAGACCTAGGGGCAGGGGGACTTCTAACTATGGCTACACCTTC	CASRPRGRGTSNYGYTF
TRBJ1-1	NA	TRBV5-4	many	TGTGCCAGCAGCTCGCAGGGGCGGGTGGGAGCTTTCTTT	CASSSQGRVGAFF
TRBJ1-2	NA	TRBV25-1	NA	TGTGCCACCAACCAGGCTCCTATACAGGGTGTTTCGTATGGCTACACCTTC	CATNQAPIQGVSYGYTF
TRBJ1-1	NA	TRBV5-1	NA	TGCGCCAGCAGCTTCGCCGGGTACGGTGAAGCTTTCTTT	CASSFAGYGEAFF
TRBJ1-1	TRBD1	TRBV6-5	NA	TGTGCCAGCAGTTACTCTGAATTTATGGGGACAGGGCGAACTGAAGCTTTCTTT	CASSYSEFMGTGRTEAFF
TRBJ2-7	NA	TRBV7-9	NA	TGTGCCAGCAGCCATAATAATGGGGACGCCTACGAGCAGTACTTC	CASSHNNGDAYEQYF
TRBJ2-2	NA	TRBV10-3	NA	TGTGCCAGCGTTACGGGGACGAACACCGGGGAGCTGTTTTTT	CASVTGTNTGELFF
TRBJ2-7	TRBD1	TRBV5-6	many	TGTGCCAGCAGCCGAGCAGGGGGATCAACCTACGAGCAGTACTTC	CASSRAGGSTYEQYF
TRBJ2-5	TRBD2	TRBV7-2	once	TGTGCCAGCAGCCCAACGGGACTAGCGGGCGGAGGAGAGACCCAGTACTTC	CASSPTGLAGGGETQYF
TRBJ2-5	TRBD1	TRBV10-3	NA	TGTGCCATCAGGCCTGACAGGGGGCATGAGACCCAGTACTTC	CAIRPDRGHETQYF
TRBJ2-2	NA	TRBV25-1	NA	TGTGCCAGCGGGAATGGGGGTGGGGGGAACACCGGGGAGCTGTTTTTT	CASGNGGGGNTGELFF
TRBJ2-5	NA	TRBV4-2	NA	TGTGCCAGCAGCCCATATCTTGGACATCGGAGCGAGACCCAGTACTTC	CASSPYLGHRSETQYF
TRBJ1-2	NA	TRBV7-9	many	TGTGCCAGCAGCCCAGGTCGAGGGACTAACTATGGCTACACCTTC	CASSPGRGTNYGYTF
TRBJ1-2	TRBD1	TRBV7-9	many	TGTGCCAGCAGCCCCGGGACAGGGGTGGACTATGGCTACACCTTC	CASSPGTGVDYGYTF
TRBJ1-5	NA	TRBV19	few	TGTGCCAGTAGTTCGGTTGGCAATCGGCCCCAGCATTTT	CASSSVGNRPQHF
TRBJ1-2	TRBD1	TRBV28	NA	TGTGCCAGCAGTCCAAGGACAGGGTTTGGCTACACCTTC	CASSPRTGFGYTF
TRBJ1-1	NA	TRBV19	many	TGTGCCAGTAGTATAGATCCACTGATGAACACTGAAGCTTTCTTT	CASSIDPLMNTEAFF
TRBJ2-7	NA	TRBV29-1	many	TGCAGCGTTGAATTACAGAATTCCTACGAGCAGTACTTC	CSVELQNSYEQYF
TRBJ2-5	TRBD2	TRBV29-1	many	TGCAGCGTCCACTGGGGGGGAGAGACCCAGTACTTC	CSVHWGGETQYF
TRBJ2-7	NA	TRBV19	NA	TGTGCCAGTAGTATAGATAGCTCTTCCGAGCAGTACTTC	CASSIDSSSEQYF
TRBJ2-5	NA	TRBV10-3	NA	TGTGCCAGCAGTGACTCGGTGGGAGAGACCCAGTACTTC	CASSDSVGETQYF
TRBJ1-5	TRBD1	TRBV20-1	few	TGCAGTGCTAGAGATCTCGGCGGGGACAGCTTTAATCAGCCCCAGCATTTT	CSARDLGGDSFNQPQHF
TRBJ2-7	TRBD1	TRBV7-9	NA	TGTGCCAGCAGCAGTTCAGGGGGCTATACCTCCTACGAGCAGTACTTC	CASSSSGGYTSYEQYF
TRBJ2-5	TRBD1	TRBV20-1	many	TGCAGTGCTAGTTGGGGACAGCAAGAGACCCAGTACTTC	CSASWGQQETQYF
TRBJ1-4	TRBD1	TRBV7-9	few	TGTGCCAGCAGCTTATCTCGGACAGGGAGTCGAGAAAAACTGTTTTTT	CASSLSRTGSREKLFF
TRBJ2-5	NA	TRBV4-1	many	TGCGCCAGCAGCCAAGTGGGTGTTGGGGTGACCCAGTACTTC	CASSQVGVGVTQYF
TRBJ1-2	NA	TRBV20-1	NA	TGCAGTGCGAGGGACGGGGAAGGAGGCTACACCTTC	CSARDGEGGYTF
TRBJ2-7	TRBD2	TRBV2	NA	TGTGCCAGCATGGGCGCGGGAGGGTTTTCCTACGAGCAGTACTTC	CASMGAGGFSYEQYF
TRBJ2-7	TRBD2	TRBV28	NA	TGTGCCAGCAGCTCCGGGACTAAAGACATCTACGAGCAGTACTTC	CASSSGTKDIYEQYF
TRBJ1-5	NA	TRBV10-2	NA	TGCGCCAGCAGTGACTCCAGAGGGCAGGCTAATCAGCCCCAGCATTTT	CASSDSRGQANQPQHF
TRBJ2-2	TRBD1	TRBV7-2	NA	TGTGCCAGCAGCTTCCCGACAGGGATGATTCTACGGGAGCTGTTTTTT	CASSFPTGMILRELFF
TRBJ2-7	NA	TRBV2	NA	TGTGCCAGCAGGGGGGGACTGTATAGCTCCTACGAGCAGTACTTC	CASRGGLYSSYEQYF
TRBJ2-5	NA	TRBV10-3	NA	TGTGCCATACTAACGACAGCCGGGACTCAAGAGACCCAGTACTTC	CAILTTAGTQETQYF
TRBJ2-7	TRBD2	TRBV4-2	NA	TGTGCCAGCAGCCAAGATGCCGGGACTAGCGCAGCCTACGAGCAGTACTTC	CASSQDAGTSAAYEQYF
TRBJ2-7	TRBD1	TRBV6-5	few	TGTGCCAGCAGTTACACCCTACGACCGGGACAGAGGGCCTACGAGCAGTACTTC	CASSYTLRPGQRAYEQYF
TRBJ2-2	NA	TRBV7-9	many	TGTGCCGACCGGACACGGCCGAACACCGGGGAGCTGTTTTTT	CADRTRPNTGELFF
TRBJ2-7	NA	TRBV15	many	TGTGCCACCAGCACGACGCGCGGGACACTTGTTTCCTACGAGCAGTACTTC	CATSTTRGTLVSYEQYF
TRBJ1-5	TRBD1	TRBV19	many	TGTGCCAGTATTCCAAGGGACAGCCCAAATCAGCCCCAGCATTTT	CASIPRDSPNQPQHF
TRBJ1-3	NA	TRBV9	many	TGTGCCAGCCGTGGTCCGACAGATTCTGGAAACACCATATATTTT	CASRGPTDSGNTIYF
TRBJ1-4	NA	TRBV20-1	NA	TGCAGTGCCGCCGCGGCGGAGCATAATGAAAAACTGTTTTTT	CSAAAAEHNEKLFF
TRBJ1-1	NA	TRBV28	NA	TGTGCCAGCAGGCCTGACGGGACACCGAACACTGAAGCTTTCTTT	CASRPDGTPNTEAFF
TRBJ1-5	NA	TRBV19	many	TGTGCCAGTAGTATAAAGCGAGGCAATCAGCCCCAGCATTTT	CASSIKRGNQPQHF
TRBJ2-2	NA	TRBV14	few	TGTGCCAGCAGCCGTCAGGGATACGTAACCGGGGAGCTGTTTTTT	CASSRQGYVTGELFF
TRBJ1-2	NA	TRBV29-1	NA	TGCAGCGTCTATACAGGAGGGGGGCGCGGCTACACCTTC	CSVYTGGGRGYTF
TRBJ2-6	TRBD2	TRBV29-1	NA	TGCAGCGTTGAGACTAGCGGGGGGGCCAACGTCCTGACTTTC	CSVETSGGANVLTF
TRBJ1-6	TRBD1	TRBV7-6	NA	TGTGCCAGCAGCATCCGGGACAGGGCTTCACCCCTCCACTTT	CASSIRDRASPLHF
TRBJ2-2	TRBD2	TRBV2	many	TGTGCCAGCAGTAGGGAGGGCGGGGAGCTGTTTTTT	CASSREGGELFF
TRBJ2-7	TRBD1	TRBV11-2	few	TGTGCCAGCAGCTTAAACCAGGGGGCTGTATACGAGCAGTACTTC	CASSLNQGAVYEQYF
TRBJ1-2	NA	TRBV20-1	NA	TGCAGTGCTAGAGATCCAAGTTATGGCTACACCTTC	CSARDPSYGYTF
TRBJ1-1	NA	TRBV5-6	many	TGTGCCAGCAGCTCGGGCCATCCGAACACTGAAGCTTTCTTT	CASSSGHPNTEAFF
TRBJ2-5	TRBD2	TRBV10-3	few	TGTGCCATCAGTGAAGGCGGGGGGTTACCGACAGAGACCCAGTACTTC	CAISEGGGLPTETQYF
TRBJ2-7	TRBD2	TRBV20-1	NA	TGCAGTGCTAGAGATCGGCTAGCGGGAAGCAGCGAGCAGTACTTC	CSARDRLAGSSEQYF
TRBJ2-5	TRBD2	TRBV2	many	TGTGCCAGCACCCAGGGGGGACTAGCACTGGAGACCCAGTACTTC	CASTQGGLALETQYF
TRBJ2-7	TRBD2	TRBV7-2	NA	TGTGCCAGCAGCAAAGGACTAGCGGGGTGGGGCGAGCAGTACTTC	CASSKGLAGWGEQYF
TRBJ2-7	NA	TRBV20-1	many	TGCAGTGCTAGAGAGGCCTCAGGGAGCTCCTACGAGCAGTACTTC	CSAREASGSSYEQYF